This T cell receptor beta chain was obtained from a study of cytomegalovirus exposure and HLA in healthy donors listed by TCRdb under 2017. Describing the broader study: An earlier analysis of approximately 590 of the donors reported 250 to 300 Gb of sequence data and some 100 million unique TCR beta sequences from about 200 million T cells. About 330 gigabases of sequencing data and around 85 million unique TCR sequences made up an early release that covered under 750 HLA-typed donors. Of the roughly 430 genotyped donors, approximately 82% fell in the genetic ancestry cluster associated with self-reported Caucasian donors. The aim of the study was to test whether cataloging public T cell receptors could identify signatures of past pathogen exposure. The T cell repertoires of around 670 subjects were profiled by immunosequencing and related to cytomegalovirus serostatus. Along with the approximately 650-subject first cohort, a separate validation cohort of over a hundred different subjects was used. To predict cytomegalovirus infection status, the study brought together high-throughput TCR immunosequencing, statistical association of individual TCRs with disease status, and machine learning. To study patterns of TCR occurrence, a later analysis re-analyzed previously published TCR beta repertoires from 600 to 750 donors and added high-resolution HLA genotyping. In the later analysis, no new phenotypic data were used to find candidate immune exposures; instead, reliance was placed on TCR beta sequences and their occurrence across donors. To decide whether each TCR beta V gene segment behaved as functional or pseudogenic, an earlier analysis of over 500 of the donors relied on high-throughput TCR beta sequencing. Alongside the repertoire data, information on donor age, sex, ethnicity and CMV serostatus was compiled. A later genetic analysis took genome-wide SNP genotypes for about three fifths of the roughly 670 donors and used that subset as a discovery cohort. All discovery cohort repertoires had been generated using a single sequencing platform. Both class I and class II loci were covered by HLA typing, at four-digit resolution. Typing coverage differed by locus: A, B, C, DRB1 and DQB1 were typed in roughly 620-630 donors, DQA1 in 500 to 550, DPA1 in 600 to 610, and DPB1 in 472. Roughly 5 DR-DQ haplotypes were handled as single units for association and clustering, since linkage in the cohort was strong. Among about 360 genotyped donors of the cohort, an average of roughly 240,000 unique TCR beta nucleotide sequences were sequenced per donor, about a sixth of them non-productive. On the study overall, not on this receptor specifically: A further reported finding was that TCR beta sequences accurately predicted the HLA-A and HLA-B alleles for most subjects in the first cohort. Cytomegalovirus status was reported to be diagnosed by the classifier with high specificity and sensitivity in both the original and validation cohorts. For the cohort, immune exposure information was limited to CMV serostatus. The earlier analysis of some 540 of the donors excluded over 15 rarely observed V segments, including chromosome 9 orphons, because counts were too low. The authors suggested that the approach could potentially be generalized to other disease states and immunological phenotypes. In an earlier analysis of more than 450 of the donors, most TCR beta V segments were observed in productive rearrangements about 90% or about 30% of the time, broadly matching IMGT annotations. Most CMV-associated TCR beta chains appeared to be HLA-restricted in a later analysis, and the HLA associations seemed to be driven largely by CMV exposure. Assigning TCR associations to individual alleles was difficult when HLA alleles, especially DR and DQ, strongly co-occurred. The sequencing pipeline was judged likely to have produced a cluster of highly shared sequence variants as a technical artifact. A few of the identified cytomegalovirus-associated TCR beta chains were confirmed in vitro to be specific for cytomegalovirus antigens. While some public TCRs were present in many individuals, most TCR sequences turned up only very rarely across donors. In a later genetic analysis, fewer N-insertions in productive TCRs were reported among donors in an Asian-associated ancestry cluster than the roughly 700-donor mean. In this cohort, only TCR beta chains were sequenced, and detectable features were limited by the absence of alpha or paired-chain data. Because HLA typing was missing for some donors at each locus, association tests included only the typed subset. A later genetic analysis associated a missense DCLRE1C variant with V-gene and J-gene trimming of TCR beta chains, and an independent cohort replicated the association. Linkage disequilibrium might explain the correlated functional status among segregating V segments, but an unknown experimental factor could not be ruled out. A later analysis reported that several top co-occurrence clusters appeared linked to parvovirus B19, influenza, CMV and Epstein-Barr virus. In a later analysis, TCR association rates were found to vary across HLA loci, with the most associated TCRs seen for DRB1 alleles and the fewest for HLA-C alleles. Sequencing depth was assumed to be roughly uniform across donors in the presence/absence analyses, though that assumption may not hold. Because the 87-base-pair reads could not distinguish some IMGT-functional V segments, including TRBV6-2 and TRBV6-3, those segments were excluded. A later analysis associated some 17,000 TCR beta sequences with specific HLA alleles at a false discovery rate of 0.05. Compared with equally common non-associated chains, HLA-associated TCR beta chains in a later analysis were more clonally expanded and had lower generation probabilities. The study gave a list of some 150 TCR beta chains associated with cytomegalovirus.

Library preparation was by the immunoSEQ multiplex PCR assay. A mixture of 60 forward primers for TCR Vbeta segments and 13 reverse primers for TCR Jbeta segments was used in the multiplex PCR. The CDR3 region of rearranged TCR beta genes was amplified from genomic DNA with a multiplex PCR assay. Amplified TCR beta libraries were sequenced as 87-base-pair reads on the Illumina HiSeq System. In the authors' own workflow: A later analysis tallied 70 million to 100 million unique TCR beta chains across the 610 or so repertoires, and approximately 11 million of those chains were shared by two or more donors. Raw reads were error-corrected and collapsed into unique sequences with a nearest-neighbor algorithm that merged closely related sequences to remove PCR and sequencing errors. V, D and J gene segments were assigned by aligning CDR3 sequences to IMGT reference sequences. Each retained sequence needed at least a six-nucleotide match to both a V gene segment and a J gene segment. A rearrangement was called productive if the CDR3 had no stop codons and remained in frame with V and J, and every other rearrangement was called non-productive. CDR3 was defined according to IMGT convention as the region running from the second conserved V-encoded cysteine to the conserved J-encoded phenylalanine. In an earlier analysis of 500 to 650 of the donors, sequences lacking an unambiguous match to a single V gene segment were excluded. In an earlier analysis of a few hundred of the donors, a V segment was called functional when productive rearrangements were above 56.7%, and segregating when the standard deviation between donors exceeded 5%. A statistical classification framework was built to diagnose cytomegalovirus status from the catalog of TCR beta chain sequences. V and J gene assignment, in a later analysis, came from comparing TCR nucleotide sequences with IMGT/GENE-DB human TR gene sequences. In a later analysis, CDR3 sequences and most-parsimonious VDJ recombination scenarios were assigned using the TCRdist pipeline. A later analysis defined each TCR beta chain by its CDR3 amino acid sequence plus V-gene family, and excluded reads lacking a unique V-gene family. In a later analysis, 500 to 700 highly shared, low-generation-probability nucleotide sequences were removed to address suspected cross-contamination and a sequencing artifact. A later analysis calculated a clonal expansion index for each public chain from normalized within-repertoire ranks of inferred template counts. In a later analysis, generation probabilities were computed using a VDJ recombination model fitted to out-of-frame rearrangements, and the results were checked against IGoR. In a later analysis, hypergeometric tests were used to score TCR-TCR, TCR-HLA and TCR-CMV co-occurrence, with a repertoire-size bias correction applied to TCR pairs. In a later analysis, false discovery rates were estimated by permuting HLA or CMV assignments 20 times. In a later analysis, co-occurring TCRs were grouped using DBSCAN, with TCRdist sequence similarity added in when clustering inside HLA-allele-positive subsets. Co-occurrence clustering excluded repertoires with fewer than 30,000 or more than 120,000 public chains, plus five with anomalous nucleotide sharing. Here the immuneACCESS table is served through TCRdb, limited to in-frame sequences with V and J called. Missing clones are a known gap in these copies; in checked studies unresolved V genes cover under half, and the rest lacks a known reason. V, J and clone size are taken as reported in that table, and D and trimming were inferred from the DNA itself. The sample table shows roughly 180,000 clones, and 85% are seen once. 1% of the sample goes to the ten largest clones.

As regards this clone: No antigen is known for it. Nothing much larger sits one base from this clone, and base qualities are not available.

Trimming takes 6 bases off V and 2 bases off J; junction bases not matched to a gene: 12. Via the germline V gene (reference sequence), CDR1 is LNHDA and CDR2 SQIVND. The CDR3 holds 17 amino acids from the cysteine to the phenylalanine. The entry retains the CDR3 DNA only, 51 bases that are in frame from base 1. The cohort comprised some 680 healthy bone marrow donors. At the time of sampling, all cohort members were nominally healthy, though unrecorded immune exposures were likely present. The donor tested CMV seronegative, placing the donor among the 300 to 450 seronegative members of the cohort. Each donor provided a peripheral blood sample, and peripheral blood mononuclear cells were used for TCR beta sequencing. The Qiagen DNeasy Blood Extraction Kit was used to extract genomic DNA from the blood cell samples.

In this chain, TRBV19 is recombined with TRBJ1-2; 10 junctional bases match TRBD1. The sequencing sample was made of PBMCs. This TCR derives from a boy aged 2 to 10 in good health and CMV-seronegative. The CDR3 reads as follows: CASSLPLDRGSNYGYTF. At the DNA level, the sequence is TGTGCCAGTAGCCTACCCTTGGACAGGGGGTCCAACTATGGCTACACCTTC. With the portions outside the CDR3 filled from the reference TRBV19 and TRBJ1-2 genes, the complete variable region becomes DGGITQSPKYLFRKEGQNVTLSCEQNLNHDAMYWYRQDPGQGLRLIYYSQIVNDFQKGDIAEGYSVSREKKESFPLTVTSAQKNPTAFYLCASSLPLDRGSNYGYTFGSGTRLTVV.